This T cell receptor beta chain was sequenced during a study of T cell responses to AZD1222 COVID-19 vaccine. Whole-study findings and limits: At baseline, just five to seven AZD1222 recipients tested seropositive. Repertoire sampling was restricted to post-peak T cell response timepoints. There were vaccine-associated CD4 TCRs across spike, dominant at 160-218 and 743-854.

On this clone: The target antigen is unknown.

V lost 4 bases to trimming and J lost 6 bases, with 10 bases between them. CDR3 length equals 13 residues. Per germline, CDR1 GTSNPN and CDR2 SVGIG (reference sequence). Some clones are missing from TCRdb's copy, which holds only in-frame ones; the method was immunoSEQ multiplex PCR. The sample records about 200,000 clones, 90% to 95% being singletons. This chain uses TRBV30 with TRBJ1-6; TRBD1 is a possible D gene (6 bases). This specimen consisted of peripheral blood, obtained 28 days after the second dose of the MenACWY control vaccine. The clonotype comes from an adult who received the MenACWY meningococcal vaccine as a control. The CDR3 bases are TGTGCCTGGACCACAGGGATTAATTCACCCCTCCACTTT. Its translation: CAWTTGINSPLHF.